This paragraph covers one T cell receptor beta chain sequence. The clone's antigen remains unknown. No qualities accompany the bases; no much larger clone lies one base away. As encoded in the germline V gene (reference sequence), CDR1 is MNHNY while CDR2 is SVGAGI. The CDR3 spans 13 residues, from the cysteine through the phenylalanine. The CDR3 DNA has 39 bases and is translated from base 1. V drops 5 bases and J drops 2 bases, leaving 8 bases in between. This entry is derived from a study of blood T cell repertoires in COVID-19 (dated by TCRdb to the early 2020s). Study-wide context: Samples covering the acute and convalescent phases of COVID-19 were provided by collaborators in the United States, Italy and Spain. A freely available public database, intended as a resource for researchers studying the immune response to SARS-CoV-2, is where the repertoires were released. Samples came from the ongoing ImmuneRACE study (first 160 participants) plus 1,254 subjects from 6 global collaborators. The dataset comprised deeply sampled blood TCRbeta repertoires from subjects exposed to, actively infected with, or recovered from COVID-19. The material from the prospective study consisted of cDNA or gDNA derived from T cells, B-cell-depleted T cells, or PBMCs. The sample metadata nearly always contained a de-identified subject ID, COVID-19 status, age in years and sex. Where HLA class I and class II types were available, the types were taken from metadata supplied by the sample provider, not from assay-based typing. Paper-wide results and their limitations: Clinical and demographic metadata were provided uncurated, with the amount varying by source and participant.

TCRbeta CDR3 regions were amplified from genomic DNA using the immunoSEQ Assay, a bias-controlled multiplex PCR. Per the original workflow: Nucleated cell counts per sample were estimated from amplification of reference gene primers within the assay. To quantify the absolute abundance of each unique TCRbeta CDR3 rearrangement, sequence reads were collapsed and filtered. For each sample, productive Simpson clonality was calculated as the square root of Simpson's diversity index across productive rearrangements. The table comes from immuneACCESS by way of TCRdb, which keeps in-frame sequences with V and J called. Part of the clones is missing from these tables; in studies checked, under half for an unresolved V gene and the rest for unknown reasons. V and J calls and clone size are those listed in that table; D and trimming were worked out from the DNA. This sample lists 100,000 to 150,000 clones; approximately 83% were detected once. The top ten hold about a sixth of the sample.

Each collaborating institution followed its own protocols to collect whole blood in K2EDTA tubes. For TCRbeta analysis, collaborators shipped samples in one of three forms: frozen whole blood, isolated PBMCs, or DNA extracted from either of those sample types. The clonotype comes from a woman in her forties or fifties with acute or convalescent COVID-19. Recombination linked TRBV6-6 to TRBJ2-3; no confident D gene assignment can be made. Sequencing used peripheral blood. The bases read TGTGCCAGCAGTCCGCGGAACACAGATACGCAGTATTTT. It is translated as CASSPRNTDTQYF.